The next 8 T cell receptor beta chains were all read from a single sample in a study of T cell repertoires in cytomegalovirus infection. TCRdb itself ran the reads through MiXCR, one entry per CDR3 protein. The sample comprises about 110,000 distinct CDR3 sequences, roughly 30% of which are singletons, and more than 35% rests with the top ten. Their specific antigens are unknown. The material was CD8+ T cells from cultured PBMCs, obtained from culture after CMV antigen stimulation. These receptors originate from a human donor in good health (CMV status not recorded). Some clones in this sample may be carry-over from other donors' samples.

This sequence joins TRBV7-8 and TRBJ2-4; the match to TRBD1 covers 11 bases. The germline gives CDR1 SGHVS, CDR2 FQNEAQ. V lost 0 bases to trimming and J lost 6 bases; unmatched junction nucleotides: 4. The CDR3 sequence is 16 residues long. The CDR3 is CASSLADRGLGNIQYF. The CDR3 DNA is TGTGCCAGCAGCTTAGCGGACAGGGGGCTCGGAAACATTCAGTACTTC.

The chain recombines TRBV12-3 or TRBV12-4 with TRBJ1-5, with D uncertain. Trimming pared 4 bases from V and 1 base from J, leaving 5 bases between. This CDR3 has 13 residues. The CDR3 loop is CASSSESNQPQHF. CDR3 in DNA: TGTGCCAGCAGTTCCGAGAGCAATCAGCCCCAGCATTTT.

This chain joins TRBV5-1 and TRBJ1-2; D gene ambiguous. Germline assignment: CDR1 SGHRS and CDR2 YFSETQ. CDR3 length: 13 residues. V dropped 3 bases and J dropped 2 bases, with 8 bases sitting between them. The CDR3 loop reads CASSYEQNYGYTF. The CDR3 DNA reads as TGCGCCAGCAGCTACGAACAGAACTATGGCTACACCTTC. The complete variable domain, with remaining parts taken from reference TRBV5-1 and TRBJ1-2, reads KAGVTQTPRYLIKTRGQQVTLSCSPISGHRSVSWYQQTPGQGLQFLFEYFSETQRNKGNFPGRFSGRQFSNSRSEMNVSTLELGDSALYLCASSYEQNYGYTFGSGTRLTVV.

The rearrangement joins TRBV5-5 to TRBJ2-6; D is ambiguous. The germline V gene encodes CDR1 SGHKS and CDR2 YYEKEE (reference sequence). The CDR3 covers 18 residues. V was shortened by 1 base and J by 0 bases, with 14 bases between the two germline ends. The DNA of the CDR3 is TGTGCCAGCAGCTTGATCATGCACCTGATCTCTGGGGCCAACGTCCTGACTTTC. This sequence encodes CASSLIMHLISGANVLTF. The full variable domain, rest sourced from reference TRBV5-5 and TRBJ2-6, is DAGVTQSPTHLIKTRGQQVTLRCSPISGHKSVSWYQQVLGQGPQFIFQYYEKEERGRGNFPDRFSARQFPNYSSELNVNALLLGDSALYLCASSLIMHLISGANVLTFGAGSRLTVL.

The chain carries TRBV4-1 and TRBJ2-1; 9 bases line up with TRBD1. The CDR3 totals 14 residues. With V trimmed by 3 bases and J by 8 bases, 5 bases remained unmatched. CDR1 and CDR2 (germline): MGHRA, YSYEKL. Here the CDR3 reads CASSHVTGGDEQFF. CDR3 DNA: TGCGCCAGCAGCCATGTGACAGGGGGGGATGAGCAGTTCTTC.

This chain connects TRBV24-1 to TRBJ2-1; 10 positions match TRBD1. Germline V gene sequence: CDR1 KGHDR, CDR2 SFDVKD. The V gene end was trimmed by 3 bases and the J gene end by 5 bases; junction bases not matched to a gene: 6. This CDR3 has 16 residues. CDR3 loop: CATSDNSGQGNNEQFF. In DNA, the CDR3 is TGTGCCACCAGTGATAATTCGGGACAGGGGAACAATGAGCAGTTCTTC.

The rearrangement uses TRBV15 and TRBJ2-3; no definite D call. Trimming stripped 5 bases from V and 2 bases from J, with 8 bases between. Germline V CDR1 and CDR2: LNHNV, YYDKDF (reference sequence). CDR3 length: 13 amino acids. This chain's CDR3 is CATSDAATDTQYF. The CDR3 DNA sequence: TGTGCCACCAGCGACGCAGCCACAGATACGCAGTATTTT.

The CDR3, as DNA: TGTGCCAGCAGTGAAACGGGGGGCGATGATGTCACTGAAGCTTTCTTT. This sequence encodes CASSETGGDDVTEAFF. The V and J genes are TRBV6-1 and TRBJ1-1; TRBD1 is a possible D gene (6 bases). Trimming left V 2 bases short and J 4 bases short, with 17 bases between. Germline CDR1 and CDR2: MNHNS and SASEGT. The CDR3 is 16 residues long.